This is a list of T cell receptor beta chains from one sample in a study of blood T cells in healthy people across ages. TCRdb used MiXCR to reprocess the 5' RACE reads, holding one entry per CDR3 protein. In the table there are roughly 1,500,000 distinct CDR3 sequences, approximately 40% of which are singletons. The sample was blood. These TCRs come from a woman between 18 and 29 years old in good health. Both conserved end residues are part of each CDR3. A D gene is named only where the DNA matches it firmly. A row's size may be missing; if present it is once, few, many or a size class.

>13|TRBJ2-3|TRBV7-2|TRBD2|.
TGTGCCAGCGTGGGGGAGGGGACAGATACGCAGTATTTT
CASVGEGTDTQYF
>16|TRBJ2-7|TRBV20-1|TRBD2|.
TGCAGTGCTAGGGACGCCACTAGCGGGGAGCCCTACGAGCAGTACTTC
CSARDATSGEPYEQYF
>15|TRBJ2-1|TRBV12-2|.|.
TGTGCAAGTCGCTTATGGCTAGCGGCCTACAATGAGCAGTTCTTC
CASRLWLAAYNEQFF
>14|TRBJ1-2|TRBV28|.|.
TGTGCCAGCAGCCTTCCCCGGCAGGGTGGTGGCCACACCTTC
CASSLPRQGGGHTF
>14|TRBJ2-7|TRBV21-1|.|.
TGTGCCAGCGGGGGGGAAAATAGCTCCTACGAGCAGTACTTC
CASGGENSSYEQYF
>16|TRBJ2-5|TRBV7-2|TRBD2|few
TGTGCCAGCAGCTTCTGGACTAGCGGACCTCTGGAGACCCAGTACTTC
CASSFWTSGPLETQYF
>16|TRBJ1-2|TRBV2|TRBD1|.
TGTGCCAGCAGCCCTGGGACAGGGTCGGTCGTCTATGGCTACACCTTC
CASSPGTGSVVYGYTF
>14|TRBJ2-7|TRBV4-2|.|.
TGTGCCAGCAGCCAAGATCAGTGGGGGAGTGAGCAGTACTTC
CASSQDQWGSEQYF
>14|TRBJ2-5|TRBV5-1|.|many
TGCGCCAGCAGCCAACTAGGTGCCCCAGAGACCCAGTACTTC
CASSQLGAPETQYF
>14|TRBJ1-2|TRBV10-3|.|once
TGTGCCATCACCAACGAACAGGGACGGAGCAGCTACACCTTC
CAITNEQGRSSYTF
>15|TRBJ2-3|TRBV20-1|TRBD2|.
TGCAGTGCTGCTGAGTCTAGCGGGGCCACAGATACGCAGTATTTT
CSAAESSGATDTQYF
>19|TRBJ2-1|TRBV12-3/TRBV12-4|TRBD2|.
TGTGCCAGCAGTTTGTCCGGGACTAGCGGGATGGCCTCCTACAATGAGCAGTTCTTC
CASSLSGTSGMASYNEQFF
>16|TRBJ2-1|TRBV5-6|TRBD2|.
TGTGCCAGCAGCCCCTGGACTAGCGGATATCACAATGAGCAGTTCTTC
CASSPWTSGYHNEQFF
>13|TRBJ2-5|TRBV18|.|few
TGTGCCAGGAAAACGGGGTTTCAAGAGACCCAGTACTTC
CARKTGFQETQYF
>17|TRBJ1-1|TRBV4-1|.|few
TGCGCCAGCAGCCAACAACTAATGAGGATGGAGAACACTGAAGCTTTCTTT
CASSQQLMRMENTEAFF
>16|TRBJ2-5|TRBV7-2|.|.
TGTGCCAGCAGCTTACAAGGACTATCAATGAGGAATGAGCAGTACTTC
CASSLQGLSMRNEQYF
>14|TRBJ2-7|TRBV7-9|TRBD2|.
TGTGCCAGCAGCTTAGTAGCGGGAGTAGACGAGCAGTACTTC
CASSLVAGVDEQYF
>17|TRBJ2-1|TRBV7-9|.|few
TGTGCCACCGCCCTCTCCGAGGGTGCATCAGGTTTAGGTGAGCAGTTCTTC
CATALSEGASGLGEQFF
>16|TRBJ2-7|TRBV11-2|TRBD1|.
TGTGCCAGCAGCTTAGACCTGACAGGGCACGGCTACGAGCAGTACTTC
CASSLDLTGHGYEQYF
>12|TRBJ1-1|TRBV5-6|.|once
TGTGCCAGCAGCTTGCAACCGGCGAGGGCTTTCTTT
CASSLQPARAFF
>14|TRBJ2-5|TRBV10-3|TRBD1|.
TGTGCCATCAACAGGGACAGGGCGGACCCTGAGCAGTACTTC
CAINRDRADPEQYF
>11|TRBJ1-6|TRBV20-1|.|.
TGCAGTGCCAGAGGCGGTTCACCCCTCCACTTT
CSARGGSPLHF
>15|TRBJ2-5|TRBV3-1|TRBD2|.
TGTGCCAGCAGCCCCTCAACTAGCGGGCAAGAGACCCAGTACTTC
CASSPSTSGQETQYF
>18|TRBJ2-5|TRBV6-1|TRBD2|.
TGTGCCAGCATGGCCGGGACTAGCGGGAGAGAGGGCCAAGAGACCCAGTACTTC
CASMAGTSGREGQETQYF
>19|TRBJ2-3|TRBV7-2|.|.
TGTGCCAGCATTCAGAAAGCCGGCCTACCGGGACCGCCGAAAGATACGCAGTATTTT
CASIQKAGLPGPPKDTQYF
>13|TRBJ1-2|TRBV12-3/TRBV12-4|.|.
TGTGCCAGCAGTATACAGAAGGTCTATGGCTACACCTTC
CASSIQKVYGYTF
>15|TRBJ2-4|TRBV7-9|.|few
TGTGCCAGCAGCTTAGGGCAGGCAGCCAAAAACATTCAGTACTTC
CASSLGQAAKNIQYF
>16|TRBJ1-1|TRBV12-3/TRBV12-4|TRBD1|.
TGTGCCAGCAGACCACAGGGGAGTTTGGCGACGGCTGAAGCTTTCTTT
CASRPQGSLATAEAFF
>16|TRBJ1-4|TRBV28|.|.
TGTGCCAGCAGTCTCGGAGCGACAGTCCTTAATGAAAACCTGTTTTTT
CASSLGATVLNENLFF
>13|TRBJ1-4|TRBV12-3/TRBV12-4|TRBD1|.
TGTGCCAGCAGAGACAGGGCCAAGGCAAAACTGTTTTTT
CASRDRAKAKLFF
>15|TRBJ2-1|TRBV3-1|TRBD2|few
TGTGCCAGCAGCCAAGGGACTAGCGGGGGGGGTGAGCAGTTCTTC
CASSQGTSGGGEQFF
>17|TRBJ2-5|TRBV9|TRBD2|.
TGTGCCAGCAGCGTAGCTCCGACTAGCGGGCACCAAGAGACCCAGTACTTC
CASSVAPTSGHQETQYF
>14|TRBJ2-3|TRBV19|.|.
TGTGCCAGTAGGCCCGTCTTCCCCACAGATACGCAGTATTTT
CASRPVFPTDTQYF
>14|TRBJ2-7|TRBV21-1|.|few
TGTGCCAGCAGCAAAGGATCAGGGCACTACGAGCAGTACTTC
CASSKGSGHYEQYF
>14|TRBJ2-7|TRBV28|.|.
TGTGCCAGCAGTTTAACACCAGCGTACTACGAGCAGTACTTC
CASSLTPAYYEQYF
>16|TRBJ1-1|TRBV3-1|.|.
TGTGCCAGCAGGAGGAATGCCCAGCAACTGAACACTGAGGCTTTCTTT
CASRRNAQQLNTEAFF
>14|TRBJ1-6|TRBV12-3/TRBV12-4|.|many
TGTGCCAGCAGTTTAGGACAGCCCAATTCACCCCTCCACTTT
CASSLGQPNSPLHF
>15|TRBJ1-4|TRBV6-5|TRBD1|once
TGTGCCAGCAGTCGACGCAGGGGGGAGGGTGAAAAACTGTTTTTT
CASSRRRGEGEKLFF
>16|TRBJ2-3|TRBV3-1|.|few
TGTGCCAGCAGCCAAAGGATCTCAACGGGCACAGATACGCAGTATTTT
CASSQRISTGTDTQYF
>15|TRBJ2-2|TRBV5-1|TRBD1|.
TGCGCCAGCAGGCGGGACAGGGAAAACACCGGGGAGCTGTTTTTT
CASRRDRENTGELFF
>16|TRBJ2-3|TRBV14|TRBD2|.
TGTGCCAGCAGTCAACTCGGACTAGTGTCTTCAGATACGCAGTATTTT
CASSQLGLVSSDTQYF
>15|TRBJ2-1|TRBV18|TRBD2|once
TGTGCCAGCTCACCACCTACTAGCGGGAGTCATGAGCAGTTCTTC
CASSPPTSGSHEQFF
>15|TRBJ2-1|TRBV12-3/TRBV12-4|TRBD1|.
TGTGCCAGCAGTTTGGCACAGGGGCCAATATATACCCAGTTCTTC
CASSLAQGPIYTQFF
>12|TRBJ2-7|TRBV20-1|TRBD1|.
TGCAGTGCCATCAGGGGGCGCGGCGAGCAGTACTTC
CSAIRGRGEQYF
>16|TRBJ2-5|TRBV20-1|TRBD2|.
TGCAGTGCTAGGCCGACTAGCGGGGGACCCCAAGAGACCCAGTACTTC
CSARPTSGGPQETQYF